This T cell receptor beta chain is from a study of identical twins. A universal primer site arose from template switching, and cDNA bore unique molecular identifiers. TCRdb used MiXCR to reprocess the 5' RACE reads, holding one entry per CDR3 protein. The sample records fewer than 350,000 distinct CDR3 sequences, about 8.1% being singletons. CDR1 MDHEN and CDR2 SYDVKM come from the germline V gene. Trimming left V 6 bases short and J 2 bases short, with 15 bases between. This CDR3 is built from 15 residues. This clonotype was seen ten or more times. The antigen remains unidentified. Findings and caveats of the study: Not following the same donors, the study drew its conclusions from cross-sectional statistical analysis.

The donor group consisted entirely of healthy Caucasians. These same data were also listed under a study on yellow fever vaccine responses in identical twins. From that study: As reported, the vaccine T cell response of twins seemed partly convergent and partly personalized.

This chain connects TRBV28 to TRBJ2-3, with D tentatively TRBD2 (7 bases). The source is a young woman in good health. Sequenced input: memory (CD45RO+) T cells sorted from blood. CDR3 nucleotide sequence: TGTGCCAGCAGGGGAGGCGGGGGCAACACAGATACGCAGTATTTT. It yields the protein CASRGGGGNTDTQYF.